Below are 12 T cell receptor beta chains sequenced from a single sample in a study of blood T cell repertoires in COVID-19. Profiled with immunoSEQ multiplex PCR; TCRdb holds only in-frame clones, not every one. The sample lists around 310,000 clones, 89% occurring once. Sequences were obtained from PBMCs or T cells enriched from blood (not recorded which). Receptor source: a woman aged 25 to 39 who had recovered from COVID-19.

The chain carries TRBV2 and TRBJ1-5; D gene ambiguous. V lost 7 bases and J lost 6, with 13 bases in between. The CDR3 covers 13 residues. Germline CDR1 reads SNHLY; CDR2 reads FYNNEI. The CDR3 sequence: CASTSGGGQPQHF. In nucleotides, the CDR3 is TGTGCCAGCACGTCGGGAGGTGGTCAGCCCCAGCATTTT.

The chain combines TRBV29-1 with TRBJ2-1; D is possibly TRBD2 (6 bases). V lost 8 bases and J 1 base, leaving 15 bases between the germline ends. The V gene's germline CDR1 is SQVTM and CDR2 ANQGSEA. This CDR3 is built from 14 residues. CDR3 in amino acids: CSFRLGLSYNEQFF. Written as DNA, the CDR3 is TGCAGCTTCCGACTAGGGCTTTCCTACAATGAGCAGTTCTTC.

The J gene is TRBJ2-5, the V gene TRBV2, with unresolved D. Germline V lookup: CDR1 SNHLY, CDR2 FYNNEI. The V gene lost 6 bases and the J gene lost 5 bases, with 7 bases spanning the gap. This CDR3 comprises 11 residues. DNA of the CDR3: TGTGCCAGCAGGGTCGGGGAGACCCAGTACTTC. Amino acid sequence: CASRVGETQYF.

This chain uses TRBV4-3 with TRBJ2-7; no clear D gene. Trimming cost V 0 bases and J 1 base, with 10 bases left between them. CDR1 is LGHNA and CDR2 is YSLEER in the germline V gene. CDR3 length: 15 residues. The CDR3 here is CASSQDTGNSYEQYF. The CDR3, as DNA: TGCGCCAGCAGCCAAGATACGGGTAATTCCTACGAGCAGTACTTC.

The rearrangement uses TRBV15 and TRBJ2-2, with D possibly being TRBD1 (5 bases). V lost 3 bases and J 3 bases, leaving 14 bases between the germline ends. Germline loops: CDR1 LNHNV, CDR2 YYDKDF (reference sequence). CDR3 length: 16 residues. The CDR3 DNA is TGTGCCACCAGCAGGCCCTGGACACAAGACACCGGGGAGCTGTTTTTT. This encodes CATSRPWTQDTGELFF.

The genes are TRBV7-2 and TRBJ1-1, with D unclear. The CDR3 spans 13 residues. V was cut by 5 bases and J by 7 bases, with 14 bases left in between. The germline V gene encodes CDR1 SGHTA and CDR2 FQGNSA. This CDR3 reads CASSPPSWSEAFF. The CDR3 DNA reads as TGTGCCAGCAGCCCACCCTCTTGGAGTGAAGCTTTCTTT.

This chain uses TRBV5-8 with TRBJ2-5; TRBD2 agrees at 7 bases. The CDR3 is made up of 14 amino acids. Germline assignment: CDR1 SGHTS and CDR2 YDEGEE. Trimming removed 4 bases from V and 2 bases from J; junction bases left unmatched: 5. CDR3 bases: TGTGCCAGCAGCAGGACTAGTTTTCAAGAGACCCAGTACTTC. This translates into CASSRTSFQETQYF.

The gene calls are TRBV7-3 and TRBJ2-1; 10 bases align to TRBD2. Looked up from germline, CDR1 is SGHTA and CDR2 is FQGTGA. Trimming at V came to 0 bases and at J to 6 bases, leaving 5 bases not matched to a gene. This CDR3 is 16 amino acids long. CDR3 protein: CASSLTGVAGGNEQFF. The CDR3 region has the DNA TGTGCCAGCAGCTTAACCGGGGTAGCGGGAGGCAATGAGCAGTTCTTC.

Regarding this clone: One end of the junction varies from germline; a read error may be responsible. J is TRBJ2-4 and V is TRBV27; D possibly corresponds to TRBD1 (5 bases). The V gene's germline CDR1 is MNHEY and CDR2 SMNVEV (reference sequence). CDR3 length: 12 amino acids. Here the CDR3 reads CASRRGTGSLHF. The CDR3 region has the DNA TGTGCCAGCAGAAGAGGCACAGGCTCTTTGCACTTC.

The chain couples TRBV4-1 to TRBJ2-3; 9 bases fit TRBD2. Germline V gene sequence: CDR1 MGHRA, CDR2 YSYEKL. The CDR3 runs to 16 residues. V trimming: 4 bases; J trimming: 5 bases; junction bases outside the gene matches: 10. CDR3 DNA: TGCGCCAGCAGCCGTATTGCTAGCGGGACGGGAGATACGCAGTATTTT. Translated: CASSRIASGTGDTQYF.

This rearrangement joins TRBV19 to TRBJ2-1; 9 bases match TRBD2. J lost 6 bases, V lost 6 bases, and 3 bases had no gene match. The CDR3 contains 13 residues. Germline lookup yields CDR1 LNHDA and CDR2 SQIVND (reference sequence). The CDR3 loop reads CASRISGSNEQFF. CDR3 in DNA: TGTGCCAGTAGAATTAGCGGGAGCAATGAGCAGTTCTTC.

V usage is TRBV29-1 and J usage is TRBJ2-7; a weak D match, TRBD1 (6 bases). The CDR3 is 14 amino acids. In germline, CDR1 is SQVTM, CDR2 ANQGSEA. V lost 4 bases and J lost 2, with 15 bases in between. In DNA, the CDR3 is TGCAGCGTTGTCGGACAGAAAGGGACCTACGAGCAGTACTTC. Protein: CSVVGQKGTYEQYF.